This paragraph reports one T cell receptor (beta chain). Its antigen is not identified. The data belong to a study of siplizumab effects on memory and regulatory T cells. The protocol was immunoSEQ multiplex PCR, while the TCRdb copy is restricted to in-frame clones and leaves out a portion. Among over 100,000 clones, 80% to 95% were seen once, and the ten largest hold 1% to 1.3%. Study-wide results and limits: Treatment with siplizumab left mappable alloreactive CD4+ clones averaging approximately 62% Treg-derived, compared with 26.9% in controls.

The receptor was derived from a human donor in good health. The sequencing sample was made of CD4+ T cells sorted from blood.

This CDR3 reads CSVDKGLSLDETQYF. CDR3 bases: TGCAGCGTGGACAAGGGACTAAGCTTAGACGAGACCCAGTACTTC. The J gene is TRBJ2-5, the V gene TRBV29-1; the match to TRBD2 covers 7 bases. CDR3 length: 15 amino acids. Trimming at V came to 6 bases and at J to 5 bases, leaving 15 bases not matched to a gene. Per the germline V gene, CDR1 is SQVTM and CDR2 is ANQGSEA.